The 3 T cell receptor beta chains below all came from one sample that was sequenced in a study of blood T cell repertoires in COVID-19. The data were produced by immunoSEQ multiplex PCR, yet TCRdb's version contains in-frame clones alone and is incomplete. The sample yields 95,000 to 150,000 clones, 90% seen once. The sequenced sample was peripheral blood. The origin of the receptors is a woman aged 60 to 75 with COVID-19, enrolled during active disease.

The chain combines TRBV3-1 (or the pseudogene TRBV3-2) with TRBJ2-5; D is ambiguous. Trimming took off 3 bases at V and 4 bases at J, with 21 bases between the two ends. CDR3 length equals 17 residues. Germline V gene sequence: CDR1 LGHDT, CDR2 YNNKEL (reference sequence). The CDR3 region has the DNA TGTGCCAGCAGCCAGGCTATTGACGGCCCCACGGGAGAGACCCAGTACTTC. Encoded protein: CASSQAIDGPTGETQYF.

This chain connects TRBV27 to TRBJ1-5, with a possible D match to TRBD1 (5 bases). CDR1 is MNHEY, CDR2 SMNVEV, per germline (reference sequence). V was trimmed by 2 bases and J by 5 bases, leaving 10 bases between them. The length of the CDR3 is 14 residues. The CDR3 loop is CASSLAGEDQPQHF. CDR3 in DNA: TGTGCCAGCAGTTTAGCGGGGGAAGATCAGCCCCAGCATTTT.

Here the CDR3 DNA reads TGTGCCAGCAGCCAAGGGGGGGGGCGGAACAATCAGCCCCAGCATTTT. Translated: CASSQGGGRNNQPQHF. J is TRBJ1-5 and V is TRBV3-1 (or the pseudogene TRBV3-2); a weak D match, TRBD1 (6 bases). This CDR3 region has 16 residues. Trimming took 1 base from V and 3 from J, leaving 13 bases between them. CDR1 and CDR2 from the germline V gene are LGHDT and YNNKEL (reference sequence).